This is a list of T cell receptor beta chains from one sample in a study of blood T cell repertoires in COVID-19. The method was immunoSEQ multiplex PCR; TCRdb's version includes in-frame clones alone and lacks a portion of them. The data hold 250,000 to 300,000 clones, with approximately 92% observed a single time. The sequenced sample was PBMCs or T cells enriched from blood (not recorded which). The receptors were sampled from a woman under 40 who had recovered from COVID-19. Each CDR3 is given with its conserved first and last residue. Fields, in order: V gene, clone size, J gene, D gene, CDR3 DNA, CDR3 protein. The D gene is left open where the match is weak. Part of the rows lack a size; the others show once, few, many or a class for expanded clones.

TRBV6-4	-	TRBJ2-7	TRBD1	TGTGCCAGCAGTGACGGGACAGGGGGCTACGAGCAGTACTTC	CASSDGTGGYEQYF
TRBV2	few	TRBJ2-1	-	TGTGCCAGCGGAGGCGGGAAGAATGAGCAGTTCTTC	CASGGGKNEQFF
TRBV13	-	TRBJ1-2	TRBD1	TGTGCCAGCAGCTTATTGGACAGGGAGAACTATGGCTACACCTTC	CASSLLDRENYGYTF
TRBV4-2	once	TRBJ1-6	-	TGTGCCAGCAGCCAAGATTGGGCATTGATGGATACACCCCTCCACTTT	CASSQDWALMDTPLHF
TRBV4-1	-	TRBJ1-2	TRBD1	TGCGCCAGCAGCCAAGATCTTTCCAGGGGGTCTACCAACTATGGCTACACCTTC	CASSQDLSRGSTNYGYTF
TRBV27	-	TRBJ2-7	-	TGTGCCAGCAGTTTTTCGGGAAGATACGAGCAGTACTTC	CASSFSGRYEQYF
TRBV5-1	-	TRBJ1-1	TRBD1	TGCGCCAGCAGCTTGAAACAGGGGAGCACTGAAGCTTTCTTT	CASSLKQGSTEAFF
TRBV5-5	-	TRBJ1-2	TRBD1	TGTGCCAGCACTCCACGAGGGACCGAAAGAGGACAGGGGGTAGCTGGCTACACCTTC	CASTPRGTERGQGVAGYTF
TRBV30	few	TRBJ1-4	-	TGTGCCTGGAGCCCCGCGGAAGCCGGGAGTAATGAAAAACTGTTTTTT	CAWSPAEAGSNEKLFF
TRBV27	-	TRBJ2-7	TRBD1	TGTGCCAGCAGTCCCGCCGGGACAGGGGGCGCAGGATACGAGCAGTACTTC	CASSPAGTGGAGYEQYF
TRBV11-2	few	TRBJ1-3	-	TGTGCCAGCAGCTTGGGGGGAGCTGGTGGAAACACCATATATTTT	CASSLGGAGGNTIYF
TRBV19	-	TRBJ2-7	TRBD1	TGTGCCAGTAGTATAGCGGGACAGTCCTACGAGCAGTACTTC	CASSIAGQSYEQYF
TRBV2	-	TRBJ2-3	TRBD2	TGTGCCAGCAGTGGCGCGGGACTAGCGGGAGAGAACACAGATACGCAGTATTTT	CASSGAGLAGENTDTQYF
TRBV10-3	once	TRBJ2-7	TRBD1	TGTGCCATCAGTGAGGGACAGGGGAAAGGCACCTACGAGCAGTACTTC	CAISEGQGKGTYEQYF
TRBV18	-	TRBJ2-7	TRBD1	TGTGCCAGCTCGCTCGGGACAGGGTACGAGCAGTACTTC	CASSLGTGYEQYF
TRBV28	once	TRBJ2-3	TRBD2	TGTGCCAGCAGTAAAGGACTAGCGGGAGCAGCGGATACGCAGTATTTT	CASSKGLAGAADTQYF
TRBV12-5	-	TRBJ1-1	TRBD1	TGTGCTAGTGGTCTTTCCGGGACAGGTGGCGAAGCTTTCTTT	CASGLSGTGGEAFF